This T cell receptor beta chain was captured in a study of T cells after yellow fever vaccination. TCRdb re-called the 5' RACE reads with MiXCR, one entry per CDR3 protein. Seen here are some 120,000 distinct CDR3 sequences, roughly 15% observed once, and the top ten hold roughly 43%. The germline V and J ends were trimmed by 5 bases and 3 bases, with 4 bases remaining between them. The CDR3 runs 11 residues. Germline loops: CDR1 SGHTA, CDR2 FQGNSA. This sequence originates from a man in his late teens or twenties who received the YFV17D yellow fever vaccine. This rearrangement joins TRBV7-2 to TRBJ1-1, with D hard to call. Sequencing used CD8+ T cells sorted from PBMCs, obtained 5 days after the yellow fever booster vaccination. CDR3 sequence: CASSDHTEAFF. The CDR3 coding sequence is TGTGCCAGCAGCGACCACACTGAAGCTTTCTTT.